This T cell receptor (beta chain) was sequenced for a study of OX40 agonist ivuxolimab in advanced cancers. Study-level background: Ivuxolimab was a fully human IgG2 agonistic monoclonal antibody targeting the costimulatory receptor OX40 (CD134). Intravenous ivuxolimab was administered to patients every 2 weeks at six dose levels: 0.01, 0.1, 0.3, 1.5, 3 and 10 mg/kg. Of the approximately 50 dose-escalation patients, hepatocellular carcinoma was present in about 19, melanoma in approximately 15, renal cell carcinoma in 9 and head and neck cancer in 9. A male proportion of around 83% and a mean age of 60 years, ranging from 23 to 79, were recorded for the dose-escalation cohort. Patients were allowed to have had prior anti-PD-1, anti-PD-L1 or anti-CTLA-4 therapy, and approximately 40% of the dose-escalation patients had previously received checkpoint inhibitors. Three dose-escalation patients achieved partial responses, one with hepatocellular carcinoma and two with cutaneous melanoma. Peripheral TCRbeta sequencing aimed to test whether ivuxolimab altered TCR sequence diversity and caused clonal T-cell expansion. The monotherapy dose-escalation portion (N = 52 patients) of the phase I ivuxolimab trial is reported in the paper. What the authors observed across the whole study: At doses from 0.1 to 3.0 mg/kg, clonal expansion was seen in both CD4+ and CD8+ blood T cells between baseline and week 6. On average, CD8+ T cells showed more expanded clones than CD4+ T cells after ivuxolimab. The antigen specificity of the clonally expanded peripheral T cells was not determined. Low levels of normalized T-cell clonal expansion were also seen in some patients who did not respond. In the 0.1-3.0 mg/kg groups, partial responders had among the lowest normalized peripheral clonal expansion, particularly in CD8+ T cells.

As concerns this clone: No cognate antigen has been identified for it. No base qualities exist here, and no much larger clone lies one base off it.

From the cysteine up to the phenylalanine, the CDR3 has a length of 14 residues. CDR3 DNA is the only sequence kept; it has 42 bases, read in frame from the first base. Trimming at the junction amounts to 4 bases on V and 1 base on J, and the germline ends lie 11 bases apart. The CDR1 and CDR2 encoded by the germline V gene are SQVTM and ANQGSEA. The trial excluded patients who had a history of autoimmune disease or who were on systemic immunosuppression. Peripheral blood for TCR sequencing was drawn from every dose cohort at baseline, at cycle 4 day 1 and at cycle 7 day 1. The samples were drawn from a first-in-human, open-label, multicenter phase I dose-escalation trial of ivuxolimab. Adults with locally advanced or metastatic melanoma, renal cell, hepatocellular, or head and neck squamous cell carcinoma were enrolled in the trial. Before TCR sequencing, CD4+ T cells and CD8+ T cells from peripheral blood were sorted into separate populations.

Genomic DNA was extracted from sorted cells for sequencing of the TCRbeta CDR3 region. The immunoSEQ Assay was used for sequencing of TCRbeta CDR3 regions. TCRdb stores this immuneACCESS table with in-frame sequences only. Part of the clones is absent; in the studies checked, under half of the shortfall reflects unresolved V genes, and no reason is known for the rest. Present in this sample are fewer than 130,000 clones, about nine tenths of which were seen just once. The ten most abundant clones make up around 0.26% of the sample. This sequence originates from an adult with an advanced solid tumor such as melanoma, head and neck, liver or kidney cancer. The chain uses TRBV29-1 and TRBJ2-1; confidence is insufficient to name the D gene. Sequencing was performed on CD4+ or CD8+ T cells sorted from blood, taken in a trial of the OX40 agonist ivuxolimab. The nucleotide sequence reads TGCAGCGTTGTCGGCAGAAGTTCCTACAATGAGCAGTTCTTC. Its translation is CSVVGRSSYNEQFF.